These 27 T cell receptor beta chains originate from one sample sequenced in a study of Ad26.COV2.S vaccination and SARS-CoV-2 variants. Profiled with immunoSEQ multiplex PCR; TCRdb holds only in-frame clones, not every one. The table has a few hundred thousand clones, almost 90% seen once; the top ten hold around 5.5%. Documented treatment: some 20 received Ad26.COV2.S at low or high dose, single or two shots; 5 received placebo; per-sample allocation not given. Day 63 after the first injection of vaccine or placebo was the sampling time. The source was peripheral blood, collected in a trial of Ad26.COV2.S vaccine versus placebo. The receptors stem from a person aged 18-60 years who received the Ad26.COV2.S COVID-19 vaccine or a placebo.

V and J are TRBV21-1 and TRBJ2-2; the DNA was not used to check the table's D call, TRBD1. TRBV21-1 is labeled a pseudogene. CDR3 size: 18 residues. Here the CDR3 reads CASVSPGQGEKGTGELFF. As DNA, the CDR3 is TGTGCCAGCGTATCCCCGGGACAGGGTGAGAAAGGCACCGGGGAGCTGTTTTTT.

The chain's CDR3 is CSVDPIIDGGFNEQFF. Written as DNA, the CDR3 is TGCAGCGTTGACCCGATAATTGACGGGGGTTTCAATGAGCAGTTCTTC. The V and J genes are TRBV29-1 and TRBJ2-1, with a tentative D call TRBD2 (6 bases). This CDR3 contains 16 residues. The ends were cut back, 3 bases at V and 6 bases at J, with 21 bases in the middle. Per the germline V gene, CDR1 is SQVTM and CDR2 is ANQGSEA.

The V gene is TRBV7-9, the J gene TRBJ2-1; D is perhaps TRBD2 (5 bases). Per germline, CDR1 SEHNR and CDR2 FQNEAQ (reference sequence). The CDR3 covers 16 residues. V lost 3 bases and J lost 3, with 15 bases in between. For the CDR3, the DNA is TGTGCCAGCAGCTTTGCCGTAGTGGGAGACTACAATGAGCAGTTCTTC. It encodes CASSFAVVGDYNEQFF.

The rearrangement joins TRBV6-2 or TRBV6-3 to TRBJ2-3, with D hard to call. The CDR3 extends over 12 amino acids. In germline, CDR1 is MNHEY, CDR2 SVGEGT. The germline V and J ends were trimmed by 5 bases and 2 bases, with 5 bases remaining between them. This chain's CDR3 is CASSQSTDTQYF. The CDR3 nucleotides read TGTGCCAGCAGTCAATCCACAGATACGCAGTATTTT.

The chain links TRBV19 to TRBJ1-5; 9 bases are shared with TRBD1. Germline lookup yields CDR1 LNHDA and CDR2 SQIVND (reference sequence). The CDR3 has 15 residues. With 5 bases clipped from V and 2 bases from J, the junction kept 4 bases outside the gene matches. CDR3 region: CASSPRTGGNQPQHF. The CDR3 nucleotides read TGTGCCAGTAGTCCGAGGACAGGGGGCAATCAGCCCCAGCATTTT.

The V call is TRBV3-1 (or the pseudogene TRBV3-2), the J call TRBJ2-3; TRBD2 aligns across 11 bases. The CDR3 runs to 22 residues. V lost 1 base, J lost 5 bases, and 23 bases stayed unmatched. Germline CDR1 LGHDT, CDR2 YNNKEL (reference sequence). The CDR3 is CASSQGLRLASSGGAIRDTQYF. The CDR3 DNA follows: TGTGCCAGCAGCCAAGGACTCCGACTAGCAAGTAGCGGGGGGGCAATCAGAGATACGCAGTATTTT.

This chain's CDR3 is CASSPFQGSTEAFF. CDR3 in DNA: TGTGCCAGCAGCCCATTCCAGGGGAGCACTGAAGCTTTCTTT. The V and J genes are TRBV5-4 and TRBJ1-1, with a weak D call TRBD1 (6 bases). Trimming shortened V by 4 bases and J by 4 bases, and 14 bases separated the two germline ends. The CDR3 is 14 amino acids. Germline values: CDR1 SGHNT, CDR2 YYREEE (reference sequence).

V is TRBV7-9 and J is TRBJ1-1; TRBD1 matches at 7 bases. The CDR3 loop spans 11 amino acids. In germline, CDR1 is SEHNR, CDR2 FQNEAQ (reference sequence). Unmatched junction bases numbered 3, after V lost 8 bases and J lost 6 bases. The CDR3, as DNA: TGTGCCAGCTTACAGGGGTCTGAAGCTTTCTTT. Its translation is CASLQGSEAFF.

This clone appeared once. V gene TRBV6-5 combines with J gene TRBJ1-1; possible D gene TRBD1, 5 bases. This CDR3 is 16 amino acids long. With 0 bases removed from V and 5 bases from J, the gap between germline ends came to 16 bases. The V gene's germline CDR1 is MNHEY and CDR2 SVGAGI. In nucleotides, the CDR3 is TGTGCCAGCAGTTACTCGTTAATTAGGGGTAGTACTGAAGCTTTCTTT. Protein product: CASSYSLIRGSTEAFF.

The chain is built from TRBV23-1 and TRBJ1-2; unclear D gene. TRBV23-1 is identified as an open reading frame with a role that is uncertain. The CDR3 spans 14 residues. V was trimmed by 3 bases and J by 6 bases, leaving 14 bases between them. The CDR3 loop is CASSHPGTTDGYTF. The CDR3 DNA follows: TGCGCCAGCAGTCATCCGGGAACCACGGATGGCTACACCTTC.

The rearrangement joins TRBV6-7 to TRBJ2-7; D may be TRBD1 (6 bases). TRBV6-7 is labeled an ORF, and its function is uncertain. Trimming cost V 8 bases and J 0 bases, with 17 bases left between them. This CDR3 spans 15 amino acids. This chain's CDR3 is CASLTGKKSSYEQYF. DNA for the CDR3: TGTGCCAGCTTAACAGGGAAGAAGAGCTCCTACGAGCAGTACTTC.

The V and J genes are TRBV9 and TRBJ1-1; 7 nucleotides align to TRBD1. Germline V gene lookup returns CDR1 SGDLS and CDR2 YYNGEE. J was trimmed by 1 base and V by 3 bases; bases with no gene match: 6. This CDR3 has 15 amino acids. The CDR3 sequence: CASSAGQNTNTEAFF. CDR3 in DNA: TGTGCCAGCAGCGCGGGACAGAACACGAACACTGAAGCTTTCTTT.

The rearrangement links TRBV4-3 to TRBJ2-2; D call uncertain. The germline V and J ends were trimmed by 0 bases and 5 bases, with 4 bases remaining between them. This CDR3 is built from 13 residues. Germline lookup yields CDR1 LGHNA and CDR2 YSLEER. Here the CDR3 reads CASSQDRTGELFF. CDR3 in DNA: TGCGCCAGCAGCCAAGATCGAACCGGGGAGCTGTTTTTT.

The gene calls are TRBV6-2 or TRBV6-3 and TRBJ2-7, with 10 bases identical to TRBD1. Germline CDR1 and CDR2: MNHEY and SVGEGT. After removal of 4 bases from V and 5 bases from J, the junction contained 8 bases not matched to a gene. This CDR3 spans 15 amino acids. CDR3 amino acids: CASSSGTGDPNEQYF. DNA of the CDR3: TGTGCCAGCAGTTCCGGGACAGGGGACCCCAACGAGCAGTACTTC.

This clone was picked up one time. The chain combines TRBV2 with TRBJ2-1; 7 bases map to TRBD1. Germline CDR1 SNHLY, CDR2 FYNNEI. V trimming: 7 bases; J trimming: 8 bases; junction bases outside the gene matches: 5. The CDR3 spans 12 residues. CDR3 residues: CASKSGGHEQFF. In DNA, the CDR3 is TGTGCCAGCAAATCAGGGGGTCATGAGCAGTTCTTC. The whole variable domain, remainder taken from reference TRBV2 and TRBJ2-1, is EPEVTQTPSHQVTQMGQEVILRCVPISNHLYFYWYRQILGQKVEFLVSFYNNEISEKSEIFDDQFSVERPDGSNFTLKIRSTKLEDSAMYFCASKSGGHEQFFGPGTRLTVL.

This clone was seen once. This chain uses TRBV4-2 with TRBJ2-3, with 7 nucleotides matching TRBD2. CDR1 is LGHNA and CDR2 is YNFKEQ in the germline V gene. V was pared by 2 bases and J by 1 base, with 0 bases of the junction left unmatched. This CDR3 is built from 14 residues. For the CDR3, the DNA is TGTGCCAGCAGCCAACTAGCGGGCACAGATACGCAGTATTTT. This translates into CASSQLAGTDTQYF.

A single count supports this clone. The chain combines TRBV27 with TRBJ1-5, with a weak D call TRBD1 (5 bases). Deletions cut 3 bases from V and 4 bases from J, with 10 bases between. Germline assignment: CDR1 MNHEY and CDR2 SMNVEV (reference sequence). This CDR3 has 14 amino acids. The CDR3 coding sequence is TGTGCCAGCAGTTTCGGCAGGGAGAATCAGCCCCAGCATTTT. This sequence encodes CASSFGRENQPQHF.

V gene TRBV7-2 combines with J gene TRBJ2-7, with unresolved D. V dropped 0 bases and J dropped 2 bases, with 11 bases sitting between them. Germline loops: CDR1 SGHTA, CDR2 FQGNSA. The CDR3 loop spans 15 amino acids. CDR3 sequence reads: CASSLASDPAYEQYF. CDR3 DNA: TGTGCCAGCAGCTTAGCTTCGGATCCAGCCTACGAGCAGTACTTC.

The chain employs TRBV10-3 and TRBJ1-1; tentative D call: TRBD1 (6 bases). Per germline, CDR1 ENHRY and CDR2 SYGVKD. Trimming shortened V by 5 bases and J by 0 bases, and 16 bases separated the two germline ends. This CDR3 spans 16 amino acids. The CDR3 loop is CAISTPRGAMNTEAFF. The CDR3 DNA follows: TGTGCCATCAGTACTCCCCGGGGGGCCATGAACACTGAAGCTTTCTTT.

This clone was seen more than once but under ten times. The chain uses TRBV18 and TRBJ1-1, with TRBD1 identical over 7 bases. The CDR3 loop spans 16 amino acids. The V gene's germline CDR1 is KGHSH and CDR2 LQKENI. The V segment lost 3 bases and the J segment 4 bases; nucleotides outside the gene matches: 11. CDR3: CASSPYSAGGVTEAFF. Written as DNA, the CDR3 is TGTGCCAGCTCACCTTACTCGGCAGGGGGAGTCACTGAAGCTTTCTTT. Full variable domain (rest looked up from reference TRBV18 and TRBJ1-1): NAGVMQNPRHLVRRRGQEARLRCSPMKGHSHVYWYRQLPEEGLKFMVYLQKENIIDESGMPKERFSAEFPKEGPSILRIQQVVRGDSAAYFCASSPYSAGGVTEAFFGQGTRLTVV.

The chain is built from TRBV6-1 and TRBJ1-1; D is uncertain. CDR3 length: 12 amino acids. Per germline, CDR1 MNHNS and CDR2 SASEGT. Trimming took off 2 bases at V and 5 bases at J, with 6 bases between the two ends. The chain's CDR3 is CASSEPRTEAFF. In DNA, the CDR3 is TGTGCCAGCAGTGAACCGAGGACTGAAGCTTTCTTT.

The rearrangement links TRBV15 to TRBJ2-1, with D possibly TRBD1 on 6 matching bases. The CDR3 extends over 15 amino acids. Germline V gene data show CDR1 as LNHNV and CDR2 as YYDKDF (reference sequence). The V and J ends lost 3 bases and 13 bases respectively, with 22 bases between them. This chain's CDR3 is CATSSLTGQLLSQFF. CDR3 coding DNA: TGTGCCACCAGCAGTCTCACTGGACAGCTGCTTTCTCAGTTCTTC.

The rearrangement joins TRBV3-1 (or the pseudogene TRBV3-2) to TRBJ1-5; D gene uncertain. This CDR3 is 14 amino acids long. CDR1 and CDR2 from the germline V gene are LGHDT and YNNKEL (reference sequence). Deletions cut 1 base from V and 4 bases from J, with 8 bases between. The CDR3 protein is CASSQVGLNQPQHF. In DNA form, the CDR3 reads TGTGCCAGCAGCCAAGTTGGCCTAAATCAGCCCCAGCATTTT.

The gene calls are TRBV6-5 and TRBJ1-2; 11 nucleotides align to TRBD1. In germline, CDR1 is MNHEY, CDR2 SVGAGI. J lost 4 bases, V lost 6 bases, and 7 bases had no gene match. This CDR3 is 15 amino acids long. The CDR3 spells CASRPDRGRGYGYTF. The CDR3 DNA reads TGTGCCAGCAGACCGGACAGGGGGCGCGGCTATGGCTACACCTTC.

This clone appeared once. The genes are TRBV19 and TRBJ1-1; D is possibly TRBD1 (5 bases). The CDR3 runs 15 residues. Trimming took off 1 base at V and 4 bases at J, with 13 bases between the two ends. Germline V gene data show CDR1 as LNHDA and CDR2 as SQIVND (reference sequence). The CDR3, as DNA: TGTGCCAGTAGTATAGGGGGACCCTGGATCACTGAAGCTTTCTTT. This codes for CASSIGGPWITEAFF.

This sequence joins TRBV19 and TRBJ2-3, with 12 positions matching TRBD2. CDR1 and CDR2 (germline): LNHDA, SQIVND (reference sequence). V dropped 4 bases and J dropped 4; count of bases not matched to a gene: 6. This CDR3 region has 16 residues. The CDR3, as DNA: TGTGCCAGTAGTAAGCTAGCGGGAGGGAGGTCAGATACGCAGTATTTT. It codes for CASSKLAGGRSDTQYF.

The chain links TRBV12-1 to TRBJ2-5; no check of the table's D call, TRBD2, against the DNA was made. TRBV12-1 is flagged as a pseudogene. This CDR3 is built from 14 residues. CDR3 in amino acids: CASSGRGRTRPQYF. The DNA of the CDR3 is TGTGCCAGCAGCGGCCGGGGTCGCACCCGTCCCCAGTACTTC.